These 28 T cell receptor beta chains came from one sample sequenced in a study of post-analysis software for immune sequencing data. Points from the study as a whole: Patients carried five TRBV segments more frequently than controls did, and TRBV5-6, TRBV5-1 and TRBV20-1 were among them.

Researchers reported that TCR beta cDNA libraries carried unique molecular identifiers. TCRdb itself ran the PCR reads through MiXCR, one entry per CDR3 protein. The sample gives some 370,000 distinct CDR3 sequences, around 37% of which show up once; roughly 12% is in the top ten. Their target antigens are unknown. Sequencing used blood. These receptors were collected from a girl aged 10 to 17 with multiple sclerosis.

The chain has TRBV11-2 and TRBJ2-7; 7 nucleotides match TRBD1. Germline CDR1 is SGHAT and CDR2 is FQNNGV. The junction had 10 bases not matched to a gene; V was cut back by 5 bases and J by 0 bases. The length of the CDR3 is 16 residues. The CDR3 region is CASSITRTGGSYEQYF. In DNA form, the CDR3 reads TGTGCCAGCAGCATAACCCGGACAGGCGGCTCCTACGAGCAGTACTTC. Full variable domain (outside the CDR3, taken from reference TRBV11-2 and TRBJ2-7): EAGVAQSPRYKIIEKRQSVAFWCNPISGHATLYWYQQILGQGPKLLIQFQNNGVVDDSQLPKDRFSAERLKGVDSTLKIQPAKLEDSAVYLCASSITRTGGSYEQYFGPGTRLTVT.

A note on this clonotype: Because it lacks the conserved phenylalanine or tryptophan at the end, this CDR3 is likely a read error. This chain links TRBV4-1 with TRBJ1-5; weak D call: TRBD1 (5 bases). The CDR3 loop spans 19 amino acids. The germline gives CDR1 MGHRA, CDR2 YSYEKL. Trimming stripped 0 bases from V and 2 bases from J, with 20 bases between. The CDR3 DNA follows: TGCGCCAGCAGCCAAGATCCGACGAATCCCGAAGGGGGCAATCAGCCCCAGCATTGT. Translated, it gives CASSQDPTNPEGGNQPQHC.

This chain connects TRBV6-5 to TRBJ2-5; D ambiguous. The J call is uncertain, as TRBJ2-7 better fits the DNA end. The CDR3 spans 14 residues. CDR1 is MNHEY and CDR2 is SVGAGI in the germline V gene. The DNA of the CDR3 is TGTGCCAGCAGTTACGGAATGGGAAACTACGAGCAGTACTTC. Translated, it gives CASSYGMGNYEQYF.

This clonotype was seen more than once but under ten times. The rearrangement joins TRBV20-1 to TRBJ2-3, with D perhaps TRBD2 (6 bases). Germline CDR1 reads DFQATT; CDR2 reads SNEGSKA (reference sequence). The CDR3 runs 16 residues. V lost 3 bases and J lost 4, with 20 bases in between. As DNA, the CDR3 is TGCAGTGCTAGCGTTCGTTGGGGAGGAGGGCCAGATACGCAGTATTTT. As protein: CSASVRWGGGPDTQYF.

CDR3 DNA: TGCAGTGCTAGTCAGGGGAGATCGAATGTAGATACGCAGTATTTT. Amino acid sequence: CSASQGRSNVDTQYF. V usage is TRBV20-1 and J usage is TRBJ2-3; D is perhaps TRBD1 (6 bases). Trimming shortened V by 3 bases and J by 5 bases, and 18 bases separated the two germline ends. Germline CDR1 reads DFQATT; CDR2 reads SNEGSKA (reference sequence). The CDR3 is 15 amino acids.

CDR3 sequence: CASSPGEVGLYEQYF. For the CDR3, the DNA is TGTGCCAGCAGTCCCGGGGAGGTCGGACTCTACGAGCAGTACTTC. The rearrangement links TRBV12-3 or TRBV12-4 to TRBJ2-7; perhaps TRBD2 as D (6 bases). This CDR3 is 15 amino acids long. The V end was cut by 5 bases, the J end by 3 bases, with 17 bases between.

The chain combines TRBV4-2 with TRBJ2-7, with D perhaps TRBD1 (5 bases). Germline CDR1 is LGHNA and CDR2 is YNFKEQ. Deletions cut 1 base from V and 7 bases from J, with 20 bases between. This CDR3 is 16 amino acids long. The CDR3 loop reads CASSQGGGRDYNEQYF. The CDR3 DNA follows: TGTGCCAGCAGCCAAGGGGGCGGCAGAGATTACAATGAGCAGTACTTC.

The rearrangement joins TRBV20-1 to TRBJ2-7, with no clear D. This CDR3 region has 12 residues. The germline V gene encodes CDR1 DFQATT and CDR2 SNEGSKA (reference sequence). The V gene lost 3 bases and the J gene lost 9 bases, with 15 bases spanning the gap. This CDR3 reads CSARVGPGGQYF. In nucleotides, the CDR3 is TGCAGTGCTAGGGTAGGGCCGGGCGGGCAGTACTTC.

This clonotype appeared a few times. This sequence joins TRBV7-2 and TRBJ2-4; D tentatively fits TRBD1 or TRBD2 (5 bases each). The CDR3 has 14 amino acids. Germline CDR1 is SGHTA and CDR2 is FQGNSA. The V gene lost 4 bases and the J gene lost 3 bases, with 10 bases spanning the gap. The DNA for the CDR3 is TGTGCCAGCAGCTCCCCTGGGGGCAAAAACATTCAGTACTTC. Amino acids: CASSSPGGKNIQYF.

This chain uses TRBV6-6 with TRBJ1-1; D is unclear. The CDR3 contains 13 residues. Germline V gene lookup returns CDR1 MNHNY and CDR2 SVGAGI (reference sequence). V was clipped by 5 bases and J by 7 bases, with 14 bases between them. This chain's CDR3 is CASSRQVSGEAFF. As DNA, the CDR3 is TGTGCCAGCAGTAGGCAGGTATCGGGTGAAGCTTTCTTT.

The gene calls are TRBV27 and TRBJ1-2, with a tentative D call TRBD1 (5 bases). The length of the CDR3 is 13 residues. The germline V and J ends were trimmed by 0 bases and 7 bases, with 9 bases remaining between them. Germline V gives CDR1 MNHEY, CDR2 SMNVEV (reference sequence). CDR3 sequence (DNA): TGTGCCAGCAGTTTATCGGGGACTGTTGGCTACACCTTC. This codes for CASSLSGTVGYTF.

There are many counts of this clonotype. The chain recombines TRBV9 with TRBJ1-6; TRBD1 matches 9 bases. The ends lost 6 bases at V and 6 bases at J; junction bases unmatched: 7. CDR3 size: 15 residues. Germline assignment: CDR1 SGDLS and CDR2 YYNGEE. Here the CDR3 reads CASTPDRGGNSPLHF. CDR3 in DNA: TGTGCCAGCACCCCAGACAGGGGGGGTAATTCACCCCTCCACTTT. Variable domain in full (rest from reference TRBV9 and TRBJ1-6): DSGVTQTPKHLITATGQRVTLRCSPRSGDLSVYWYQQSLDQGLQFLIQYYNGEERAKGNILERFSAQQFPDLHSELNLSSLELGDSALYFCASTPDRGGNSPLHFGNGTRLTVT.

CDR3 sequence: CSALGGAGHYNEQYF. The CDR3 coding sequence is TGCAGCGCCCTGGGGGGAGCGGGGCACTACAATGAGCAGTACTTC. The genes are TRBV29-1 and TRBJ2-1; 7 bases align to TRBD2. The J call is uncertain, as TRBJ2-7 better fits the DNA end. The CDR3 has 15 amino acids. Looked up from germline, CDR1 is SQVTM and CDR2 is ANQGSEA.

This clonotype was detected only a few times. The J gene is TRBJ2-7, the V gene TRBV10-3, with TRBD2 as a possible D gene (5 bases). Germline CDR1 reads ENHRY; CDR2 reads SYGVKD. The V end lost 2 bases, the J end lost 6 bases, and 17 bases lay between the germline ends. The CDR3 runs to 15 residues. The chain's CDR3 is CAISEITVEASEQYF. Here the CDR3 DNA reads TGTGCCATCAGTGAGATTACAGTGGAGGCAAGCGAGCAGTACTTC.

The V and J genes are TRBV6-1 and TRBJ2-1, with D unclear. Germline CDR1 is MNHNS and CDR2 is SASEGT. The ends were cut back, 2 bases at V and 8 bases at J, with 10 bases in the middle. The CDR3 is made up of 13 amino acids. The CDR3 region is CASSETLLDEQFF. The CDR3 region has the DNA TGTGCCAGCAGTGAAACCTTGCTAGATGAGCAGTTCTTC.

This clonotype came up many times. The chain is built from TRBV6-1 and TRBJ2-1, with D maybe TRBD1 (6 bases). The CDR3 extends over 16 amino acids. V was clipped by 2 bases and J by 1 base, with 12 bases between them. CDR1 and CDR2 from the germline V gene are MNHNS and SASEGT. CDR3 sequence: CASSELRGISYNEQFF. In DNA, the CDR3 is TGTGCCAGCAGTGAACTCAGGGGCATATCCTACAATGAGCAGTTCTTC.

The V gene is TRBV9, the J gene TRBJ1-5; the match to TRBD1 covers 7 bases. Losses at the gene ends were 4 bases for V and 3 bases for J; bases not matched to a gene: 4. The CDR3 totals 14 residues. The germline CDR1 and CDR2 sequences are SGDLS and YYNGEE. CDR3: CASSPGQFNQPQHF. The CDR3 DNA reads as TGTGCCAGCAGCCCGGGACAGTTCAATCAGCCCCAGCATTTT. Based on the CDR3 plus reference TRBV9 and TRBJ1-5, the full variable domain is DSGVTQTPKHLITATGQRVTLRCSPRSGDLSVYWYQQSLDQGLQFLIQYYNGEERAKGNILERFSAQQFPDLHSELNLSSLELGDSALYFCASSPGQFNQPQHFGDGTRLSIL.

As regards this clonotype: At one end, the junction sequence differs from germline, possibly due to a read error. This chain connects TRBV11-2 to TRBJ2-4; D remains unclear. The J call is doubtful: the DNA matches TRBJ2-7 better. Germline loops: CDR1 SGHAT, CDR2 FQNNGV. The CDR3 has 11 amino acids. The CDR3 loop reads CSSSLYYEQYF. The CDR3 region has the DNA TGTTCCAGCAGCTTGTACTACGAGCAGTACTTC.

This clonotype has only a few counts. The CDR3 coding sequence is TGTGCCAGCAGTGCATGGGGGGCCCATTCACCCCTCCACTTT. Amino acids: CASSAWGAHSPLHF. The gene calls are TRBV12-3 or TRBV12-4 and TRBJ1-6, with D possibly matching TRBD1 (6 bases). This CDR3 spans 14 amino acids. V dropped 5 bases and J dropped 8 bases, with 13 bases sitting between them.

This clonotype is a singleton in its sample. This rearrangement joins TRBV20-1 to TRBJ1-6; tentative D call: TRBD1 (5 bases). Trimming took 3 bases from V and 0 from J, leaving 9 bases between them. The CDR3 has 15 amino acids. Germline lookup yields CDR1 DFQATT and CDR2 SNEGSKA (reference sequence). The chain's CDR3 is CSASDRVSYNSPLHF. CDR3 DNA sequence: TGCAGTGCTAGTGACAGAGTCTCCTATAATTCACCCCTCCACTTT.

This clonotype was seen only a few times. CDR3 sequence: CASSSPGQVYEQYF. The CDR3, as DNA: TGCGCCAGCAGCTCTCCCGGACAGGTCTACGAGCAGTACTTC. The J gene is TRBJ2-7, the V gene TRBV5-1; 7 nucleotides align to TRBD1. V gave up 3 bases and J gave up 3 bases; unmatched junction bases: 6. CDR3 length equals 14 residues. Germline V CDR1 and CDR2: SGHRS, YFSETQ.

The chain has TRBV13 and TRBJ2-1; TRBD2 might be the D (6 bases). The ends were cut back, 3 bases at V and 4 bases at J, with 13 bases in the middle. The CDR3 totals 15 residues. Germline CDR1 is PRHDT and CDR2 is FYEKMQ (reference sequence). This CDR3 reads CASSFGTQKYNEQFF. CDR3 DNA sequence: TGTGCCAGCAGCTTCGGGACTCAGAAATACAATGAGCAGTTCTTC.

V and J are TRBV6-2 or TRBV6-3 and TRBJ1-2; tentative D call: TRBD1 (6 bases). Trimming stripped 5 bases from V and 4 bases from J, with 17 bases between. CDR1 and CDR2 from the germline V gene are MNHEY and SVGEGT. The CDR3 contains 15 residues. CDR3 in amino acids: CASSPDVWGAYGYTF. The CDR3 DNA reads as TGTGCCAGCAGTCCCGACGTTTGGGGGGCCTATGGCTACACCTTC.

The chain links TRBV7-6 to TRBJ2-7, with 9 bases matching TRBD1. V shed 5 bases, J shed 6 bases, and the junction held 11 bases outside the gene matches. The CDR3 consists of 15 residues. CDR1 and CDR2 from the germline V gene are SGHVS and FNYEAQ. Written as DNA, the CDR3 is TGTGCCAGCAGCCTTGGACAGGGGAGGGCCATCGAGCAGTACTTC. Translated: CASSLGQGRAIEQYF.

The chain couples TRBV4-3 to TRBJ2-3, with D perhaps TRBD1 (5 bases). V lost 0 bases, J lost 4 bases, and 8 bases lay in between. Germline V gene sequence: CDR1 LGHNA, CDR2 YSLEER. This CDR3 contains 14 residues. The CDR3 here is CASSQDTRADTQYF. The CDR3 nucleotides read TGCGCCAGCAGCCAAGATACCAGGGCAGATACGCAGTATTTT.

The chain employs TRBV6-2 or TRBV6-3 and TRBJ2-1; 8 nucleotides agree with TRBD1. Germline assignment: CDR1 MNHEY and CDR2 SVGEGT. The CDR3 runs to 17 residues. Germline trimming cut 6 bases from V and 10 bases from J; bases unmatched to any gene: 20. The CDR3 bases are TGTGCCAGCAGCCGCTGGGCAGGGGGCAATCCAATTCTAGAGCAGTTCTTC. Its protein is CASSRWAGGNPILEQFF.

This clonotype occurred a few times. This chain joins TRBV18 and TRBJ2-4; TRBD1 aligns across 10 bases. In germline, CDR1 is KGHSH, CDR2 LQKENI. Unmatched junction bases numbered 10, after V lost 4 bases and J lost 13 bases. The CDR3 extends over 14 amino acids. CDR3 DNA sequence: TGTGCCAGCTCACTCCGGGACAGGGGAGGGGAGCAGTACTTC. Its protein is CASSLRDRGGEQYF.

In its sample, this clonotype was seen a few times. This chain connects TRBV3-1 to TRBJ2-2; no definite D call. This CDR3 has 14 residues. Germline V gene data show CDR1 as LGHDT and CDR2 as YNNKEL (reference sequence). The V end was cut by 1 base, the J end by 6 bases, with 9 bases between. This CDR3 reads CASSQGDLAGELFF. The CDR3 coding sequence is TGTGCCAGCAGCCAAGGAGACTTGGCCGGGGAGCTGTTTTTT.